The following is a T cell receptor beta chain sequence with its context. Its antigen is unknown. Repertoires were generated with immunoSEQ multiplex PCR, while TCRdb's copy carries only in-frame clones and drops some. The sample yields about 1.1 million clones, approximately 80% seen once. The data belong to a study of shared clonotypes between healthy human individuals. Study summary: Participating donors consisted of a couple of women and a few men aged 18 to 49. The study used three CD4 naive, three CD4 memory, two CD8 naive and one CD8 memory plate per donor. Study-level findings and limits: Among several donors, roughly 5.4% of naive CD4 clonotypes were found in common.

The germline V gene has CDR1 KGHSH and CDR2 LQKENI. Deletions cut 2 bases from V and 2 bases from J, with 15 bases between. The CDR3 loop spans 16 amino acids. The sample consisted of memory CD4+ T cells from PBMCs. Documented subset: CD45RA-negative fraction. The chain joins TRBV18 to TRBJ1-1; a weak D match, TRBD1 (6 bases). This TCR derives from a man aged 18 to 29 in good health. Some clones in this sample may be carry-over from other donors' samples. Here the CDR3 reads CASSPRKQGRNTEAFF. The CDR3, as DNA: TGTGCCAGCTCACCAAGGAAACAGGGAAGAAACACTGAAGCTTTCTTT. The variable domain in full, completed from reference TRBV18 and TRBJ1-1, reads NAGVMQNPRHLVRRRGQEARLRCSPMKGHSHVYWYRQLPEEGLKFMVYLQKENIIDESGMPKERFSAEFPKEGPSILRIQQVVRGDSAAYFCASSPRKQGRNTEAFFGQGTRLTVV.